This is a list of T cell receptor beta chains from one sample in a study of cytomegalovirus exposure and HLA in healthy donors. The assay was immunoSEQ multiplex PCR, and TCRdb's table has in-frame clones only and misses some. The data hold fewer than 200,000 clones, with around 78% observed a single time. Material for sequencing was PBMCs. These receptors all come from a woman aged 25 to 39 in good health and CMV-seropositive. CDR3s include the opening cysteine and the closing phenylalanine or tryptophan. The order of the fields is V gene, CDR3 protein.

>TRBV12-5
CASGLVTTEGEGGNQPQHF
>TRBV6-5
CASNRGPGQPQHF
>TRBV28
CASSFSGRLLEQYF
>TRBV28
CASSLGSTGQNPDF
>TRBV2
CASSSGQGSLETQYF
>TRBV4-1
CASSQDLPQGEREHTIYF
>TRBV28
CASSSWGTPSGDYQETQYF
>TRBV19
CASSIAVTNEKLFF
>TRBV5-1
CASSKGTSGGLQETQYF
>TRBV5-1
CASSSKGGAGGELFF
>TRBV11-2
CASSPRDRLNTEAFF
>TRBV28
CASTTGLAGGEQFF
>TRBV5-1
CASSSGGIDTQYF
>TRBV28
CASRSDTLGTFNEKLFF
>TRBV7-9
CASTRGGNSPLHF
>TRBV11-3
CASSSLGPEQYF
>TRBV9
CASSVDSGRAVGELFF
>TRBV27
CASSSAVGGYTF
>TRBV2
CASSLDRETEAFF
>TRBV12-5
CASVFGLEETQYF
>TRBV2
CASIDRDSSYEQYF
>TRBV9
CASSVAAGEVYGYTF
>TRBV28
CATAVGGSYEQYF
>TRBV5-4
CASSQDRGEDTQYF
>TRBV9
CASSVEVGQGVSYTF
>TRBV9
CASSVGNWDSYEQYF
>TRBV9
CASSVGWGPQETQYF
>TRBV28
CASSLWGGRSQTQYF
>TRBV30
CAWSQGGEKLFF
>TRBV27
CASSLLFGGVYGYTF
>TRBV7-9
CSSSLTKGPEAFF
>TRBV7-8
CASSPARLASTGELFF
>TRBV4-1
CASSQDRLVTNTEAFF
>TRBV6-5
CASSFGLGTETFF
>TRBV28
CASSFGQENLEKLFF
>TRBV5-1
CASSLAVGGKQNEQFF
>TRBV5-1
CASSLGSHSVYNEQFF
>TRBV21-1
CASSKPPGGDRGNTEAFF
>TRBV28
CASSLRGRGETQYF
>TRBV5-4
CASSFPGVSRLNTEAFF
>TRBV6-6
CASSLRSSQGADTQYF
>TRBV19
CASSSTGGSGNTIYF
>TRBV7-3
CASSLSGQGTDTQYF
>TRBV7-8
CASSYDRELEQYF
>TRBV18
CASSPITGQGATGANVLTF
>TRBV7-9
CASSSSGQQETQYF
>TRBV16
CASSQSLVGEGNIQYF
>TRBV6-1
CASSEASTSGVSYEQYF
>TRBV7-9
CASSLRVAGNEQFF
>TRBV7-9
CASSSELAGVANEQFF
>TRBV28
CASRPTGFRGYGYTF